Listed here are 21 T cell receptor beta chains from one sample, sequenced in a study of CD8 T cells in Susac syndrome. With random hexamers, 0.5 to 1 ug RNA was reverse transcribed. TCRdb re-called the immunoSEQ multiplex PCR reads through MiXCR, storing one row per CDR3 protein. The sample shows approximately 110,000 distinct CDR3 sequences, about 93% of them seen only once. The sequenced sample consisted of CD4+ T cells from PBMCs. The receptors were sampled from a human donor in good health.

CDR3 DNA: TGTGCCAGCCAAACCAACGGGGGATACACTGAAGCTTTCTTT. It is translated as CASQTNGGYTEAFF. This chain connects TRBV2 to TRBJ1-1; the D gene is possibly TRBD1 (5 bases). The germline CDR1 and CDR2 sequences are SNHLY and FYNNEI. This CDR3 contains 14 residues. Trimming stripped 8 bases from V and 3 bases from J, with 16 bases between. The variable domain in full, completed from reference TRBV2 and TRBJ1-1, reads EPEVTQTPSHQVTQMGQEVILRCVPISNHLYFYWYRQILGQKVEFLVSFYNNEISEKSEIFDDQFSVERPDGSNFTLKIRSTKLEDSAMYFCASQTNGGYTEAFFGQGTRLTVV.

The CDR3 is CASDLGTGINQPQHF. CDR3 nucleotides: TGTGCCAGTGATCTCGGGACAGGGATTAATCAGCCCCAGCATTTT. The chain couples TRBV19 to TRBJ1-5, with TRBD1 identical over 9 bases. The CDR3 runs to 15 residues. Germline CDR1 is LNHDA and CDR2 is SQIVND (reference sequence). V was pared by 8 bases and J by 4 bases, with 9 bases of the junction left unmatched. The full variable domain, rest sourced from reference TRBV19 and TRBJ1-5, is DGGITQSPKYLFRKEGQNVTLSCEQNLNHDAMYWYRQDPGQGLRLIYYSQIVNDFQKGDIAEGYSVSREKKESFPLTVTSAQKNPTAFYLCASDLGTGINQPQHFGDGTRLSIL.

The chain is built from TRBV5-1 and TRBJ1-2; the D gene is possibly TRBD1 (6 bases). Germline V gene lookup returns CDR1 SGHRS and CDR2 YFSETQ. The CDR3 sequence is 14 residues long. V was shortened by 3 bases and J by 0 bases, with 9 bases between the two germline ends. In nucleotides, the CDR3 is TGCGCCAGCAGCTCGAACAGGGCTAACTATGGCTACACCTTC. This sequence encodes CASSSNRANYGYTF.

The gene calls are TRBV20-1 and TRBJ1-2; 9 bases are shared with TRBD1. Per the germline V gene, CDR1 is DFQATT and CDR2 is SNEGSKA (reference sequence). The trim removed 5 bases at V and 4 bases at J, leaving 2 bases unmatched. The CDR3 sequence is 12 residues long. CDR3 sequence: CSAPDRGYGYTF. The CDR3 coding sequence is TGCAGTGCTCCGGACAGGGGCTATGGCTACACCTTC.

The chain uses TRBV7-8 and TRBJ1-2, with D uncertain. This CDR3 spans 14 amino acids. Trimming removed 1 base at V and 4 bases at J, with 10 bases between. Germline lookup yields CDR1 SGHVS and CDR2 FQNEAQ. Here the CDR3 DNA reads TGTGCCAGCAGCTTAGAAGACCGACTCTATGGCTACACCTTC. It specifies CASSLEDRLYGYTF.

CDR3 residues: CASSPRAGGAFPNAWAGELFF. CDR3 bases: TGTGCCAGCAGCCCCCGGGCAGGGGGCGCGTTCCCCAATGCGTGGGCCGGGGAGCTGTTTTTT. The chain combines TRBV13 with TRBJ2-2; TRBD1 matches at 8 bases. Germline values: CDR1 PRHDT, CDR2 FYEKMQ (reference sequence). V was pared by 5 bases and J by 6 bases, with 26 bases of the junction left unmatched. This CDR3 comprises 21 residues.

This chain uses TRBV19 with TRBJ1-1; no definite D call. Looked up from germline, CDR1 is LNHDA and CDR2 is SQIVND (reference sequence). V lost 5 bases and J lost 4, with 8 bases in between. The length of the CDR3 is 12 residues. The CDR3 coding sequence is TGTGCCAGTAGTCCCTCCATCACTGAAGCTTTCTTT. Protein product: CASSPSITEAFF.

The CDR3 reads CASSFSGGTGELFF. CDR3 bases: TGTGCCAGCAGCTTCTCAGGGGGCACCGGGGAGCTGTTTTTT. This rearrangement joins TRBV7-9 to TRBJ2-2; 7 nucleotides line up with TRBD1. J lost 4 bases, V lost 3 bases, and 2 bases had no gene match. Germline loops: CDR1 SEHNR, CDR2 FQNEAQ (reference sequence). This CDR3 has 14 residues.

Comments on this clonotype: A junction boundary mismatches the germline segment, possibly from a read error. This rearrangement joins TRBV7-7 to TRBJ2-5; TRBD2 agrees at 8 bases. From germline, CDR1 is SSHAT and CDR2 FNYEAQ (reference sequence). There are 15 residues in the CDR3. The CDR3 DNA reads TGTGCTAGCAGTTACGGGGCTAGCGGGCAAGAGACCCAGTACTTC. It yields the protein CASSYGASGQETQYF.

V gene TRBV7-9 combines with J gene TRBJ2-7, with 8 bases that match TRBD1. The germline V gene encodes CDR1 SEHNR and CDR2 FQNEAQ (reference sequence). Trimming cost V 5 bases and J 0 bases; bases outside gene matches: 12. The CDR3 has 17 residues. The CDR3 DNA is TGTGCCAGCAGCATTGACAGGGGAAGAGGGCCCTCCTACGAGCAGTACTTC. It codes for CASSIDRGRGPSYEQYF.

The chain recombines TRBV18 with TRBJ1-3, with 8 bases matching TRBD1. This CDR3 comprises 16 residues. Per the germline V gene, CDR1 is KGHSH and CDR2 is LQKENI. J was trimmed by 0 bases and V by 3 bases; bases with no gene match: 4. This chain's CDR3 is CASSPITGGSGNTIYF. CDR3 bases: TGTGCCAGCTCACCTATTACAGGGGGCTCTGGAAACACCATATATTTT.

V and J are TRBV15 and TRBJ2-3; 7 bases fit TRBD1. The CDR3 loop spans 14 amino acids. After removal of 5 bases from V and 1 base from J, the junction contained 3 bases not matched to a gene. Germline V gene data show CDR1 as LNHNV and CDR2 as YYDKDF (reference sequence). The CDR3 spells CATSQGGGTDTQYF. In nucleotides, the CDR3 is TGTGCCACCAGCCAAGGGGGCGGCACAGATACGCAGTATTTT.

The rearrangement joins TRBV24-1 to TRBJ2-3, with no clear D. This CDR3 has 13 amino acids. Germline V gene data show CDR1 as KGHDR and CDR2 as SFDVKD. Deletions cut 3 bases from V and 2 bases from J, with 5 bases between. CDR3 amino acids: CATSDGHTDTQYF. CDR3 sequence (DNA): TGTGCCACCAGTGATGGCCACACAGATACGCAGTATTTT.

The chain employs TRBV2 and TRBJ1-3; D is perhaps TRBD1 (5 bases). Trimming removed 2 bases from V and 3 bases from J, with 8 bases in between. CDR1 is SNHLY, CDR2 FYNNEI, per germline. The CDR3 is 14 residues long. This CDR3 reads CASSEQGNGNTIYF. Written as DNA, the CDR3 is TGTGCCAGCAGTGAACAGGGAAATGGAAACACCATATATTTT.

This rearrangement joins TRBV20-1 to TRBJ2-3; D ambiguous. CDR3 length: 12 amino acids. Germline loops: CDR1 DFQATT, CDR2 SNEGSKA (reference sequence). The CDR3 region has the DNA TGCACAGTGCCCACCCGGGCAGATACGCAGTATTTT. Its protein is CTVPTRADTQYF.

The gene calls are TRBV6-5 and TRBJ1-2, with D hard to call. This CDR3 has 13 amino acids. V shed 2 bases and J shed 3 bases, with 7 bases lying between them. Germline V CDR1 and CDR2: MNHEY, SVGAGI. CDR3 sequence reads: CASSYKGYYGYTF. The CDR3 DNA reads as TGTGCCAGCAGTTACAAGGGATACTATGGCTACACCTTC.

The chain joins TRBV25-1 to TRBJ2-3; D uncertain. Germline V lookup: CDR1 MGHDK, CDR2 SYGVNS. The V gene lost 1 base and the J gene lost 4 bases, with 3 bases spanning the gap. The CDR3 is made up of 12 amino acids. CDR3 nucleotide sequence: TGTGCCAGCAGTGAATTATCAGATACGCAGTATTTT. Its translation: CASSELSDTQYF.

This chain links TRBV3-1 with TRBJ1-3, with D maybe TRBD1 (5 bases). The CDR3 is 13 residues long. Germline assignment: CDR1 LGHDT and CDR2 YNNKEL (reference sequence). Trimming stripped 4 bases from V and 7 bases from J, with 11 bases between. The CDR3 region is CASSPSRANTIYF. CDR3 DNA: TGTGCCAGCAGCCCCTCCAGGGCTAACACCATATATTTT.

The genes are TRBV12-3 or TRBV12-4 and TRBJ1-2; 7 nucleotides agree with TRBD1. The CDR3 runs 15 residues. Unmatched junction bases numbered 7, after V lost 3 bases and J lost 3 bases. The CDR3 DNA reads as TGTGCCAGCAGTTTTCGAACAGGGGTACACTATGGCTACACCTTC. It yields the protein CASSFRTGVHYGYTF.

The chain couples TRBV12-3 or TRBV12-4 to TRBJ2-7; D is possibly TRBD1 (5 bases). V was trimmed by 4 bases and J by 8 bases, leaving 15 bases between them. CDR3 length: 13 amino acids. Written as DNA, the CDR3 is TGTGCCAGCAGTTCTCGTCTAGGGGCACAGCAGTACTTC. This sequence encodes CASSSRLGAQQYF.

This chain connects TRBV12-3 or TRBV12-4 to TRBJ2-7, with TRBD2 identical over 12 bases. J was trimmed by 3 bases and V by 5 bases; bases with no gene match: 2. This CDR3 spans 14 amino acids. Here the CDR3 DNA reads TGTGCCAGCAGTGGGACTAGCGGGTTCTACGAGCAGTACTTC. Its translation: CASSGTSGFYEQYF.